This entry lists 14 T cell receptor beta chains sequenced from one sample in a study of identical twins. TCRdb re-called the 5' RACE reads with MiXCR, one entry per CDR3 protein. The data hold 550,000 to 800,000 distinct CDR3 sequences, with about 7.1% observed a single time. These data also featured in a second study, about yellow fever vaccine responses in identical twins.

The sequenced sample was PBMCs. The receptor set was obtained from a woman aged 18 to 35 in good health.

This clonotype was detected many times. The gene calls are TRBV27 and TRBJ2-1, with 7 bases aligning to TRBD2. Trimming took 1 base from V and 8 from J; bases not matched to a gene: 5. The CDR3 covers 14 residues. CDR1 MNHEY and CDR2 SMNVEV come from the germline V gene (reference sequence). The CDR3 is CASSLWASGHEQFF. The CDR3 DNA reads TGTGCCAGCAGTTTATGGGCTAGCGGTCATGAGCAGTTCTTC.

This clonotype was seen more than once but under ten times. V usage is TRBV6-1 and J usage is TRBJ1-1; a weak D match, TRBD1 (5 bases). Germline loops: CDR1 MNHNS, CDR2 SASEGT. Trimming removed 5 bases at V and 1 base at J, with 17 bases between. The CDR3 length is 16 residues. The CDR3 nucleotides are TGTGCCAGCAGTCGCAGGGTGGGGGTTGGGAACACTGAAGCTTTCTTT. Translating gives CASSRRVGVGNTEAFF.

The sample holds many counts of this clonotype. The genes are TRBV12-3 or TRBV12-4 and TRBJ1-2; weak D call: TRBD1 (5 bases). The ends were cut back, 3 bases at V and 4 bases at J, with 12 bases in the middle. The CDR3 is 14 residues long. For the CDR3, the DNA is TGTGCCAGCAGTTTGGGAGGGGTCGGCTATGGCTACACCTTC. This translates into CASSLGGVGYGYTF.

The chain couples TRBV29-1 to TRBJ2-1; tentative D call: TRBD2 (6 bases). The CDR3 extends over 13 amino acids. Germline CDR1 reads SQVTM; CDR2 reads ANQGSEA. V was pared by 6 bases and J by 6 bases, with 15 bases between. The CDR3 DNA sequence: TGCAGCGTCCAAATACTGGGGGGCAATGAGCAGTTCTTC. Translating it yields CSVQILGGNEQFF.

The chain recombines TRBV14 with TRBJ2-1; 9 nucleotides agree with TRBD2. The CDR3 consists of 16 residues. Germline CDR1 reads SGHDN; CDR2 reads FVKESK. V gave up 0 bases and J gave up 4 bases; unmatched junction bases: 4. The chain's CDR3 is CASSQEGLARYNEQFF. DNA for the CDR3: TGTGCCAGCAGCCAAGAGGGACTAGCTCGGTACAATGAGCAGTTCTTC.

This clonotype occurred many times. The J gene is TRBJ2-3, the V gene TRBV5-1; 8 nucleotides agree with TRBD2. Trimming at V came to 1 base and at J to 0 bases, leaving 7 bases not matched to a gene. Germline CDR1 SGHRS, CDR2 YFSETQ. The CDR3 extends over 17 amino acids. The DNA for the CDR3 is TGCGCCAGCAGCTTGCCAGGAGCGGGAGTTAGCACAGATACGCAGTATTTT. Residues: CASSLPGAGVSTDTQYF. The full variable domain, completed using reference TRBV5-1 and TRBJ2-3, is KAGVTQTPRYLIKTRGQQVTLSCSPISGHRSVSWYQQTPGQGLQFLFEYFSETQRNKGNFPGRFSGRQFSNSRSEMNVSTLELGDSALYLCASSLPGAGVSTDTQYFGPGTRLTVL.

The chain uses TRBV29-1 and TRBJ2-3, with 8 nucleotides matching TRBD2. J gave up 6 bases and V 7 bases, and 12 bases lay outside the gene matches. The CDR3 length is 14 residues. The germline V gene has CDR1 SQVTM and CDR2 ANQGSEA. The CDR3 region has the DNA TGCAGCGCGGTTTATGGCGGGGGGAGGGATACGCAGTATTTT. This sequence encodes CSAVYGGGRDTQYF.

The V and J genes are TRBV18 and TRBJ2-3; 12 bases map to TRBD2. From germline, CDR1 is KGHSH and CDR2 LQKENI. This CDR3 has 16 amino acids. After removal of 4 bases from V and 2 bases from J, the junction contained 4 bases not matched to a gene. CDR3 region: CASSLGLAGTTDTQYF. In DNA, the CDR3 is TGTGCCAGCTCACTCGGACTAGCGGGAACCACAGATACGCAGTATTTT.

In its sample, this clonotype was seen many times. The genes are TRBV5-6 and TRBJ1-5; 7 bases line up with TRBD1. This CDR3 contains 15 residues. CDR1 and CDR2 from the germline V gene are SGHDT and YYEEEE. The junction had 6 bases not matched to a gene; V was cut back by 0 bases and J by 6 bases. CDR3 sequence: CASSLGQGLSQPQHF. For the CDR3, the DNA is TGTGCCAGCAGCTTGGGACAGGGCTTGAGTCAGCCCCAGCATTTT.

The CDR3 loop reads CASSEFQATNQKETQYF. The DNA of the CDR3 is TGCGCCAGCAGCGAGTTCCAGGCGACCAACCAAAAAGAGACCCAGTACTTC. V and J are TRBV5-1 and TRBJ2-5; D not resolved. Deletions cut 4 bases from V and 3 bases from J, with 22 bases between. Germline values: CDR1 SGHRS, CDR2 YFSETQ. This CDR3 is built from 17 residues.

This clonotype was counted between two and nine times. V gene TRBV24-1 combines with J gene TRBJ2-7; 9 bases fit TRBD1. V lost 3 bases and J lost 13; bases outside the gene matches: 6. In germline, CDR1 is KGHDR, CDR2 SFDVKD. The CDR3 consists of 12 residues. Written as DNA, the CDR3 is TGTGCCACCAGTGATCGGGACAGGGTACTCTACTTC. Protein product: CATSDRDRVLYF.

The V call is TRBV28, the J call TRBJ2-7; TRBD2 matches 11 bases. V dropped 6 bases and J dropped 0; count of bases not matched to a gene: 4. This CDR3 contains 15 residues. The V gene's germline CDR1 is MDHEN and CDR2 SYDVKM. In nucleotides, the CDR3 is TGTGCCAGCAGCTTGACTAGCGGGGACTCCTACGAGCAGTACTTC. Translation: CASSLTSGDSYEQYF.

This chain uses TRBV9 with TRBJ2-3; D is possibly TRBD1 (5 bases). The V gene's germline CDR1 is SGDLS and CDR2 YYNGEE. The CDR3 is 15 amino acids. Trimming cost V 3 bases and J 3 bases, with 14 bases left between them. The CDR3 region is CASSGEAGWTDTQYF. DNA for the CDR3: TGTGCCAGCAGCGGAGAGGCAGGGTGGACAGATACGCAGTATTTT.

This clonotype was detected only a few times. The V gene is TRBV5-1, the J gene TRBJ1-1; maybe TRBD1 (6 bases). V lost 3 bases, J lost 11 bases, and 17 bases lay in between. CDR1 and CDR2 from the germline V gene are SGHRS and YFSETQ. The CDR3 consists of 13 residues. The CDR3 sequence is CASSSSDTTGAFF. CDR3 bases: TGCGCCAGCAGCTCCTCTGACACGACAGGCGCTTTCTTT. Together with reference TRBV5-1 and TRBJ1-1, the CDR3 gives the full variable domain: KAGVTQTPRYLIKTRGQQVTLSCSPISGHRSVSWYQQTPGQGLQFLFEYFSETQRNKGNFPGRFSGRQFSNSRSEMNVSTLELGDSALYLCASSSSDTTGAFFGQGTRLTVV.